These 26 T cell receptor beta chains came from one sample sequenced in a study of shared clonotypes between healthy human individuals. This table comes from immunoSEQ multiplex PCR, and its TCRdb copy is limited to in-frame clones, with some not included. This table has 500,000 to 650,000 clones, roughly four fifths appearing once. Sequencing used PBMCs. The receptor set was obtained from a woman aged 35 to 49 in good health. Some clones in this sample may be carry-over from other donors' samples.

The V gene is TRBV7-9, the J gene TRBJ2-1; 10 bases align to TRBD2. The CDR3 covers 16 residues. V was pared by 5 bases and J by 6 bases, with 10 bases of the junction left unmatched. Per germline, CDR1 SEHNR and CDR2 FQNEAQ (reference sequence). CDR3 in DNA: TGTGCCAGCAGCGGGACTAGCGCAGTTGGGGGCAATGAGCAGTTCTTC. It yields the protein CASSGTSAVGGNEQFF.

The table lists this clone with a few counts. The CDR3 DNA sequence: TGTGCCAGCTCATTCCGACTAGCGGGAGAAACCGGGGAGCTGTTTTTT. Translation gives CASSFRLAGETGELFF. The V call is TRBV18, the J call TRBJ2-2; TRBD2 aligns across 12 bases. With 5 bases clipped from V and 5 bases from J, the junction kept 6 bases outside the gene matches. CDR3 size: 16 residues. Germline V gene lookup returns CDR1 KGHSH and CDR2 LQKENI.

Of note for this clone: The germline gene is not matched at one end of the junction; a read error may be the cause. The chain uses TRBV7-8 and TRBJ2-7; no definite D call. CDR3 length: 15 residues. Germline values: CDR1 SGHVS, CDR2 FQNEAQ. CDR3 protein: CVSSFLRYSPYEQYF. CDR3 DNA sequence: TGTGTCAGCAGTTTCCTCCGTTACTCACCCTACGAGCAGTACTTC.

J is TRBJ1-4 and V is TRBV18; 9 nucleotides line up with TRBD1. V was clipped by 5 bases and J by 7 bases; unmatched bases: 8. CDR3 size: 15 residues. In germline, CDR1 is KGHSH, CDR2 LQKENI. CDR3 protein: CASSSGGTGSEKLFF. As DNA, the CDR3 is TGTGCCAGCTCATCAGGAGGGACAGGGAGTGAAAAACTGTTTTTT.

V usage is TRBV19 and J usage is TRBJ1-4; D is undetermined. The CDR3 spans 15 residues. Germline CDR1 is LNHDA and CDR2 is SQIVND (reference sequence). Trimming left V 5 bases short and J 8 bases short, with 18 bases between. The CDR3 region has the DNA TGTGCCAGTAGTCGATCGGGGAGCGACGTGGAAAAACTGTTTTTT. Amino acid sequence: CASSRSGSDVEKLFF.

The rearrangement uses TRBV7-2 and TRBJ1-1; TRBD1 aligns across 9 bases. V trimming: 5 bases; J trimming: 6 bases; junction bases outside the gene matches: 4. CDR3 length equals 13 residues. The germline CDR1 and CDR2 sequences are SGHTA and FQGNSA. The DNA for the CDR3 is TGTGCCAGCAGCGTCGACAGGGGGGCTGAAGCTTTCTTT. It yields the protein CASSVDRGAEAFF.

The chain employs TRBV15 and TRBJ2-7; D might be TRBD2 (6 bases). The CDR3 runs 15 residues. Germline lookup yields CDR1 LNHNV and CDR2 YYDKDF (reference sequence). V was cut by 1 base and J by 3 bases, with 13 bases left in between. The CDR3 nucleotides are TGTGCCACCAGCAGAGGGGTGGGTAGCGGCTACGAGCAGTACTTC. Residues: CATSRGVGSGYEQYF.

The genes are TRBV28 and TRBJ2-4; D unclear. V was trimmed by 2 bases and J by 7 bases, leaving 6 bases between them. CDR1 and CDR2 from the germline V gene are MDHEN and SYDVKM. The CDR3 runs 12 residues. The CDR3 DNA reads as TGTGCCAGCAGTTTAGCTTCGAACATTCAGTACTTC. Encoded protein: CASSLASNIQYF.

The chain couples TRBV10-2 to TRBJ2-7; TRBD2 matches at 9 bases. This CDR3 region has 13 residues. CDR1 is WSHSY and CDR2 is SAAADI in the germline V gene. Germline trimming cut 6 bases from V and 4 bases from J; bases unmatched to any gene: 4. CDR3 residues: CASRVREGYEQYF. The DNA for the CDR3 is TGCGCCAGCAGGGTGCGGGAGGGTTACGAGCAGTACTTC.

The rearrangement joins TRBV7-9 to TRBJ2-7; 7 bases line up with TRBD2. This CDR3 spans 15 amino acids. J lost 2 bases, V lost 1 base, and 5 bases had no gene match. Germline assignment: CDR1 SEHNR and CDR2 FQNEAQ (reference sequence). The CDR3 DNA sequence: TGTGCCAGCAGCTTAGGGTCTAGCGGAGCCTACGAGCAGTACTTC. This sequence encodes CASSLGSSGAYEQYF.

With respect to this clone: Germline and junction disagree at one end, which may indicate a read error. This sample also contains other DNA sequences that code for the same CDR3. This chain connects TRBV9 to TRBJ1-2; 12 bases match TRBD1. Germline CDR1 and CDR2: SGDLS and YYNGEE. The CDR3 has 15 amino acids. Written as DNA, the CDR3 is TGTGCCAGCAGCGTAGTCCCGGGACAGGGGGCCGGCTACACTTTC. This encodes CASSVVPGQGAGYTF.

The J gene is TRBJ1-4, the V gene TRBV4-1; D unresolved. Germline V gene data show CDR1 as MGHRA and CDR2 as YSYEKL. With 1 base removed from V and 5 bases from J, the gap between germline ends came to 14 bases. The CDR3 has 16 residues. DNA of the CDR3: TGCGCCAGCAGCCAAGGTTCAGCGCGAATAAATGAAAAACTGTTTTTT. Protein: CASSQGSARINEKLFF.

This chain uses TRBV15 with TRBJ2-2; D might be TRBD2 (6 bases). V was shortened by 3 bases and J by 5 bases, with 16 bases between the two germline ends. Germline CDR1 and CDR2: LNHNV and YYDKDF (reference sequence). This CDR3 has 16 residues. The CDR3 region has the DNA TGTGCCACCAGCAGCCTTTCCGGGAGAGGGACCGGGGAGCTGTTTTTT. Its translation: CATSSLSGRGTGELFF. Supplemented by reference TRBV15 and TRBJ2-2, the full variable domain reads DAMVIQNPRYQVTQFGKPVTLSCSQTLNHNVMYWYQQKSSQAPKLLFHYYDKDFNNEADTPDNFQSRRPNTSFCFLDIRSPGLGDTAMYLCATSSLSGRGTGELFFGEGSRLTVL.

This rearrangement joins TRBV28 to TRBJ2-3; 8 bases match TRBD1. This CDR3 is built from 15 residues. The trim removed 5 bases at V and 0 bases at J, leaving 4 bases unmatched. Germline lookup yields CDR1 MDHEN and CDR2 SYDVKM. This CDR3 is CASSRDRRSTDTQYF. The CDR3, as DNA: TGTGCCAGCAGTCGGGACAGGAGAAGCACAGATACGCAGTATTTT.

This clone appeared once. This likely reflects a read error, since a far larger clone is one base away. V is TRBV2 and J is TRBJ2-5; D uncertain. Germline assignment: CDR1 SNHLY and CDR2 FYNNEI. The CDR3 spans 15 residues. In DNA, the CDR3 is TGTGCCAGCAGTGAATATGGGCAGAACCAAGAGGCCCAGTACTTC. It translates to CASSEYGQNQEAQYF. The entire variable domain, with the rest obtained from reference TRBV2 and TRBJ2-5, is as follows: EPEVTQTPSHQVTQMGQEVILRCVPISNHLYFYWYRQILGQKVEFLVSFYNNEISEKSEIFDDQFSVERPDGSNFTLKIRSTKLEDSAMYFCASSEYGQNQEAQYFGPGTRLLVL.

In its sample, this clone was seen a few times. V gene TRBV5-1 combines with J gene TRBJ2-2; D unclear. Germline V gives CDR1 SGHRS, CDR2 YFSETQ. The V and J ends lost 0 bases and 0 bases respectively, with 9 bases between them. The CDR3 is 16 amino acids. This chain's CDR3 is CASSLAMNSNTGELFF. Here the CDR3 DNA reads TGCGCCAGCAGCTTGGCTATGAACTCGAACACCGGGGAGCTGTTTTTT.

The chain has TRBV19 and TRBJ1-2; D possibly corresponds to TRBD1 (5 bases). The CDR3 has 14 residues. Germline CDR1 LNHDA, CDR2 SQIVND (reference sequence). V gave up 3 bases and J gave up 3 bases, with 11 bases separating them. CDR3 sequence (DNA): TGTGCCAGTAGTATTGGTGGGGGAGACTATGGCTACACCTTC. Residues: CASSIGGGDYGYTF.

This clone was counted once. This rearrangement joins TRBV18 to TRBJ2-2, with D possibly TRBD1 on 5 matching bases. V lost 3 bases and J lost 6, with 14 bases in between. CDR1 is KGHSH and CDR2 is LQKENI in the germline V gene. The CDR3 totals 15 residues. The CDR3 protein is CASSPARDDAGELFF. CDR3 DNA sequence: TGTGCCAGCTCACCCGCCAGGGATGATGCCGGGGAGCTGTTTTTT. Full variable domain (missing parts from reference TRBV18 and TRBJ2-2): NAGVMQNPRHLVRRRGQEARLRCSPMKGHSHVYWYRQLPEEGLKFMVYLQKENIIDESGMPKERFSAEFPKEGPSILRIQQVVRGDSAAYFCASSPARDDAGELFFGEGSRLTVL.

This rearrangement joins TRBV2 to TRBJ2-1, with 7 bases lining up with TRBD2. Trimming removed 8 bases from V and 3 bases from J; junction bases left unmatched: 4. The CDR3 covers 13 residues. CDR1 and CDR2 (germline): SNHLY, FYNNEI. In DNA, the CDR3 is TGTGCCAGCGGAGCGGGAAGCTACAATGAGCAGTTCTTC. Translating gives CASGAGSYNEQFF. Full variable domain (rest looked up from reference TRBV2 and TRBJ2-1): EPEVTQTPSHQVTQMGQEVILRCVPISNHLYFYWYRQILGQKVEFLVSFYNNEISEKSEIFDDQFSVERPDGSNFTLKIRSTKLEDSAMYFCASGAGSYNEQFFGPGTRLTVL.

The CDR3 spells CASSSLNEREFYEQYF. For the CDR3, the DNA is TGTGCCAGCAGCTCCCTAAACGAGCGGGAGTTCTACGAGCAGTACTTC. The chain has TRBV7-9 and TRBJ2-7; 8 bases line up with TRBD2. This CDR3 has 16 residues. CDR1 SEHNR and CDR2 FQNEAQ come from the germline V gene (reference sequence). The V and J ends lost 4 bases and 3 bases, in that order; junction bases with no gene match: 11.

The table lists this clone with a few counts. In DNA form, the CDR3 reads TGTGCCTGGAGTGTAGGTTCAGGGAGGCAGACCTACGAGCAGTACTTC. This sequence encodes CAWSVGSGRQTYEQYF. The chain employs TRBV30 and TRBJ2-7; D is possibly TRBD2 (6 bases). The CDR3 covers 16 residues. Germline values: CDR1 GTSNPN, CDR2 SVGIG (reference sequence). V lost 0 bases and J lost 2, with 17 bases in between.

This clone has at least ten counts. CDR3 amino acids: CASSLGGSGGETQYF. The DNA for the CDR3 is TGCGCCAGCAGCTTGGGAGGGAGCGGCGGGGAGACCCAGTACTTC. This chain connects TRBV5-1 to TRBJ2-5; the D gene is possibly TRBD2 (5 bases). With 0 bases removed from V and 5 bases from J, the gap between germline ends came to 14 bases. Germline CDR1 reads SGHRS; CDR2 reads YFSETQ. This CDR3 is built from 15 residues.

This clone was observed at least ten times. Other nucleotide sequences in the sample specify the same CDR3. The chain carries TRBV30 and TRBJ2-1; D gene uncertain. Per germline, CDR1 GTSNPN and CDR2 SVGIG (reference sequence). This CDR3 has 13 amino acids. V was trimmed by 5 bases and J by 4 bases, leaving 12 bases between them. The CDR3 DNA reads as TGTGCCTGGGAGAACGCAGTTTACAATGAGCAGTTCTTC. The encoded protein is CAWENAVYNEQFF.

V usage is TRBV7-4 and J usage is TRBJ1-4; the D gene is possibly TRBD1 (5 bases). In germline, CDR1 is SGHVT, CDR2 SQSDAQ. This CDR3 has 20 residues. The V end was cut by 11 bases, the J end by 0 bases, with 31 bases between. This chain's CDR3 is CARQRPDASPAVATNEKLFF. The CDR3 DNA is TGTGCCCGACAGCGTCCCGACGCATCACCTGCCGTCGCAACTAATGAAAAACTGTTTTTT.

In DNA form, the CDR3 reads TGTGCCAGCAGTGAAAAGGTTAGCAATCAGCCCCAGCATTTT. Amino acid sequence: CASSEKVSNQPQHF. The chain employs TRBV2 and TRBJ1-5; the D is unclear. Trimming stripped 2 bases from V and 0 bases from J, with 5 bases between. This CDR3 is built from 14 residues. Germline V gene lookup returns CDR1 SNHLY and CDR2 FYNNEI.

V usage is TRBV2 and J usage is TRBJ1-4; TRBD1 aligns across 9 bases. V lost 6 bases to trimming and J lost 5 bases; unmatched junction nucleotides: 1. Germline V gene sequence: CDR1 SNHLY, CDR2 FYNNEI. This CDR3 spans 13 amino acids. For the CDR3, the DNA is TGTGCCAGCAGCGGGACAGGGAATGAAAAACTGTTTTTT. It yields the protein CASSGTGNEKLFF. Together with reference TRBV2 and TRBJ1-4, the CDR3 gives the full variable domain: EPEVTQTPSHQVTQMGQEVILRCVPISNHLYFYWYRQILGQKVEFLVSFYNNEISEKSEIFDDQFSVERPDGSNFTLKIRSTKLEDSAMYFCASSGTGNEKLFFGSGTQLSVL.